The 24 T cell receptor beta chains below were found in one sample sequenced in a study of identical twins. TCRdb analysed the 5' RACE reads with MiXCR anew, one entry per CDR3 protein. The sample yields some 330,000 distinct CDR3 sequences, 9% to 10% seen once. The material sequenced was naive T cells sorted from blood. These receptor sequences come from a woman aged 45-65 years in good health.

In regard to this clonotype: One base away lies a much larger clone, so this may be a sequencing read error. The chain couples TRBV12-3 or TRBV12-4 to TRBJ1-2, with a tentative D call TRBD1 (5 bases). This CDR3 contains 13 residues. Trimming left V 0 bases short and J 9 bases short, with 11 bases between. CDR3 loop: CASSLAEMGRYTF. CDR3 sequence (DNA): TGTGCCAGCAGTTTAGCGGAAATGGGGCGCTACACCTTC.

This clonotype showed up just a few times. The rearrangement uses TRBV15 and TRBJ2-5; the match to TRBD2 covers 7 bases. The CDR3 has 12 residues. CDR1 LNHNV and CDR2 YYDKDF come from the germline V gene (reference sequence). J was trimmed by 5 bases and V by 8 bases; bases with no gene match: 5. For the CDR3, the DNA is TGTGCCACCGGAAAGCGGGGTGAGACCCAGTACTTC. This encodes CATGKRGETQYF.

This clonotype showed up just once. The J gene is TRBJ2-5, the V gene TRBV20-1; D is unresolved. The CDR3 covers 13 residues. V was trimmed by 5 bases and J by 4 bases, leaving 14 bases between them. Germline assignment: CDR1 DFQATT and CDR2 SNEGSKA (reference sequence). The CDR3 DNA reads as TGCAGTGCTGACGGCGGAGCAGGAGAGACCCAGTACTTC. Translating gives CSADGGAGETQYF.

The V and J genes are TRBV5-1 and TRBJ2-1; 7 bases agree with TRBD2. There are 18 residues in the CDR3. J was trimmed by 0 bases and V by 0 bases; bases with no gene match: 9. The V gene's germline CDR1 is SGHRS and CDR2 YFSETQ. CDR3 sequence: CASSLGRKRDSSYNEQFF. The CDR3 DNA sequence: TGCGCCAGCAGCTTGGGGCGTAAGCGGGATAGCTCCTACAATGAGCAGTTCTTC. Complete variable domain (other parts from reference TRBV5-1 and TRBJ2-1): KAGVTQTPRYLIKTRGQQVTLSCSPISGHRSVSWYQQTPGQGLQFLFEYFSETQRNKGNFPGRFSGRQFSNSRSEMNVSTLELGDSALYLCASSLGRKRDSSYNEQFFGPGTRLTVL.

This clonotype was recorded many times. The chain recombines TRBV11-3 with TRBJ2-1; D perhaps matches TRBD2 (5 bases). Germline V CDR1 and CDR2: SGHNT, YENEEA. Trimming left V 7 bases short and J 8 bases short, with 12 bases between. This CDR3 spans 12 amino acids. DNA for the CDR3: TGTGCCAGCAACCGGGAAGAGTATGAGCAGTTCTTC. Its protein is CASNREEYEQFF.

This clonotype was seen many times. The chain joins TRBV24-1 to TRBJ2-2; D gene unclear. The germline V and J ends were trimmed by 9 bases and 4 bases, with 14 bases remaining between them. The germline CDR1 and CDR2 sequences are KGHDR and SFDVKD. This CDR3 spans 14 amino acids. The CDR3 region is CATRATLTTGELFF. The DNA for the CDR3 is TGTGCCACCCGGGCGACACTAACCACCGGGGAGCTGTTTTTT.

The table lists this clonotype with many counts. At one boundary the junction diverges from the germline segment, which might be a read error. The chain combines TRBV3-1 with TRBJ1-6; D call uncertain. Germline V gives CDR1 LGHDT, CDR2 YNNKEL (reference sequence). The CDR3 loop spans 14 amino acids. In DNA form, the CDR3 reads TGTGCCAGCCGCCACCCCGGTTCCAATTCACCCCTCCACTTT. This translates into CASRHPGSNSPLHF.

This clonotype has only a few counts. This chain links TRBV27 with TRBJ2-4, with no clear D. This CDR3 has 15 amino acids. The V gene's germline CDR1 is MNHEY and CDR2 SMNVEV (reference sequence). V was cut by 0 bases and J by 1 base, with 7 bases left in between. The CDR3 bases are TGTGCCAGCAGTTTATCGTCTTTGGCCAAAAACATTCAGTACTTC. The encoded protein is CASSLSSLAKNIQYF.

The chain couples TRBV4-1 to TRBJ1-2; a possible D gene is TRBD1 (5 bases). The CDR3 runs to 18 residues. V was clipped by 3 bases and J by 8 bases, with 28 bases between them. In germline, CDR1 is MGHRA, CDR2 YSYEKL. The CDR3 protein is CASSHVGGLVRTESGYTF. CDR3 nucleotide sequence: TGCGCCAGCAGCCACGTGGGGGGTCTGGTTAGGACCGAAAGCGGCTACACCTTC.

The rearrangement joins TRBV6-5 to TRBJ1-1, with 7 nucleotides matching TRBD1. V was clipped by 3 bases and J by 5 bases; unmatched bases: 9. Germline values: CDR1 MNHEY, CDR2 SVGAGI. The CDR3 covers 15 residues. CDR3 coding DNA: TGTGCCAGCAGTTATGGGACAGCGAAGGAGACTGAAGCTTTCTTT. Translated: CASSYGTAKETEAFF.

This clonotype has a count of ten or more. The junction departs from germline at one end; a sequencing error may be responsible. The chain employs TRBV5-1 and TRBJ2-3, with 7 bases fitting TRBD2. Germline V lookup: CDR1 SGHRS, CDR2 YFSETQ. The length of the CDR3 is 14 residues. CDR3 in DNA: TGTGCCAGCAGCTTGACTAGCAGTACAGATACGCAGTATTTT. Translating it yields CASSLTSSTDTQYF.

In its sample, this clonotype was seen many times. The chain carries TRBV5-1 and TRBJ2-7, with 12 bases fitting TRBD2. After removal of 7 bases from V and 4 bases from J, the junction contained 6 bases not matched to a gene. Germline V gene lookup returns CDR1 SGHRS and CDR2 YFSETQ. The CDR3 covers 14 residues. In DNA, the CDR3 is TGCGCCAGCGGCGAGACTAGCGGGAGATACGAGCAGTACTTC. Its protein product is CASGETSGRYEQYF.

The chain combines TRBV5-6 with TRBJ2-1, with D hard to call. V lost 2 bases and J lost 10, with 10 bases in between. CDR1 SGHDT and CDR2 YYEEEE come from the germline V gene. This CDR3 region has 12 residues. CDR3 sequence: CASSFVGTEQFF. The CDR3, as DNA: TGTGCCAGCAGCTTTGTGGGAACCGAGCAGTTCTTC.

This clonotype was seen many times. The CDR3 nucleotides read TGCGCCAGCAGCCATTCCCTGGACGAGCAGTACTTC. It codes for CASSHSLDEQYF. The chain combines TRBV5-1 with TRBJ2-7; D ambiguous. Germline CDR1 reads SGHRS; CDR2 reads YFSETQ. The CDR3 is 12 amino acids. The V end was cut by 4 bases, the J end by 5 bases, with 10 bases between.

This clonotype showed up just a few times. This rearrangement joins TRBV5-1 to TRBJ2-1, with TRBD2 matching over 8 bases. Germline values: CDR1 SGHRS, CDR2 YFSETQ. The CDR3 has 17 amino acids. V lost 5 bases and J lost 2; bases outside the gene matches: 12. The CDR3 DNA reads as TGCGCCAGCAGGGGGTGGAGCGGGAGTGGCGCCTACAATGAGCAGTTCTTC. This translates into CASRGWSGSGAYNEQFF.

The J gene is TRBJ1-2, the V gene TRBV14, with D unresolved. This CDR3 comprises 13 residues. Germline CDR1 reads SGHDN; CDR2 reads FVKESK. V lost 1 base and J 4 bases, leaving 7 bases between the germline ends. The CDR3 DNA follows: TGTGCCAGCAGCCAAGCCCCTTCCTATGGCTACACCTTC. It encodes CASSQAPSYGYTF.

This chain joins TRBV5-1 and TRBJ2-1, with 13 bases identical to TRBD2. The CDR3 contains 16 residues. The germline CDR1 and CDR2 sequences are SGHRS and YFSETQ. V shed 4 bases, J shed 6 bases, and the junction held 7 bases outside the gene matches. CDR3 residues: CASSPRTSGSGNEQFF. The CDR3 nucleotides are TGCGCCAGCAGCCCCCGGACTAGCGGGAGTGGCAATGAGCAGTTCTTC.

J is TRBJ1-1 and V is TRBV5-5, with D possibly TRBD1 on 5 matching bases. The CDR3 runs to 13 residues. V lost 2 bases to trimming and J lost 7 bases, with 12 bases between them. Looked up from germline, CDR1 is SGHKS and CDR2 is YYEKEE (reference sequence). In DNA form, the CDR3 reads TGTGCCAGCAGCTTATCAGGGTCGGGTGAAGCTTTCTTT. Translation gives CASSLSGSGEAFF.

This clonotype has only a few counts. V gene TRBV6-1 combines with J gene TRBJ2-3; no clear D. Germline V gene data show CDR1 as MNHNS and CDR2 as SASEGT. The ends were cut back, 4 bases at V and 4 bases at J, with 9 bases in the middle. This CDR3 has 13 residues. CDR3 region: CASSVYPADTQYF. Written as DNA, the CDR3 is TGTGCCAGCAGTGTATACCCGGCAGATACGCAGTATTTT.

This clonotype was seen more than once but under ten times. The chain combines TRBV11-2 with TRBJ2-2, with 7 positions matching TRBD1. J was trimmed by 8 bases and V by 2 bases; bases with no gene match: 11. Per the germline V gene, CDR1 is SGHAT and CDR2 is FQNNGV. The CDR3 has 16 amino acids. The chain's CDR3 is CASSLKAAGGMGELFF. The CDR3 nucleotides read TGTGCCAGCAGCTTAAAGGCGGCAGGGGGAATGGGGGAGCTGTTTTTT.

The gene calls are TRBV3-1 and TRBJ1-1; no definite D call. V was cut by 4 bases and J by 5 bases, with 14 bases left in between. The germline CDR1 and CDR2 sequences are LGHDT and YNNKEL (reference sequence). The CDR3 has 14 amino acids. The CDR3: CASSLGLGRTEAFF. CDR3 DNA: TGTGCCAGCAGCCTTGGCTTGGGGAGAACTGAAGCTTTCTTT.

This clonotype was detected a few times. The V and J genes are TRBV7-2 and TRBJ2-1, with 11 nucleotides matching TRBD2. Germline lookup yields CDR1 SGHTA and CDR2 FQGNSA. The length of the CDR3 is 18 residues. Trimming removed 5 bases from V and 4 bases from J; junction bases left unmatched: 13. The CDR3 sequence is CASSPLTILAGGYNEQFF. The CDR3 bases are TGTGCCAGCAGCCCATTAACTATTCTAGCGGGGGGATACAATGAGCAGTTCTTC.

This chain links TRBV18 with TRBJ1-2, with D perhaps TRBD1 (6 bases). CDR1 and CDR2 from the germline V gene are KGHSH and LQKENI. The CDR3 has 13 amino acids. V lost 3 bases and J lost 4, with 9 bases in between. The CDR3 DNA is TGTGCCAGCTCACCGGCACAGGGCTATGGCTACACCTTC. Amino acids: CASSPAQGYGYTF.

CDR3 sequence reads: CASSPSAGRAYEQYV. The CDR3 nucleotides are TGTGCCAGCAGCCCGAGTGCCGGGAGGGCCTACGAGCAGTACGTC. The rearrangement uses TRBV7-9 and TRBJ2-7; 8 bases align to TRBD2. Unmatched junction bases numbered 8, after V lost 5 bases and J lost 2 bases. This CDR3 is built from 15 residues. The germline CDR1 and CDR2 sequences are SEHNR and FQNEAQ (reference sequence).